This T cell receptor beta chain was captured by sequencing in a study of CD8+CD57+ T cells in acquired aplastic anemia. Genomic DNA served as template for TCR beta VDJ and CDR3 profiling. TCRdb re-called the reads through MiXCR, storing one row per CDR3 protein. In the table there are some 290,000 distinct CDR3 sequences, 50% to 70% of which are singletons. This clonotype was seen just once. V dropped 1 base and J dropped 8 bases, with 3 bases sitting between them. Germline loops: CDR1 SGHDN, CDR2 FVKESK. The CDR3 is 12 residues long. Sequencing was carried out using sorted CD4+, CD8+, or CD8+CD57+ T cells (not recorded which) from PBMCs. The chain uses TRBV14 and TRBJ1-6; D gene uncertain. This clonotype was obtained from a human donor with severe aplastic anemia or a healthy control (not recorded which). CDR3 bases: TGTGCCAGCAGCCAAGTGTATTCACCCCTCCACTTT. This translates into CASSQVYSPLHF.